Below, one TCR beta chain is given with its context. The data stem from a study of blood T cell repertoires in COVID-19. Study summary: From the United States, Italy and Spain came samples of acute and convalescent COVID-19. In each case, the material was cDNA or gDNA derived from T cells, B-cell-depleted T cells, or PBMCs.

CDR3 length: 13 amino acids. The germline V gene has CDR1 LNHDA and CDR2 SQIVND (reference sequence). J lost 8 bases, V lost 6 bases, and 9 bases had no gene match. TCRdb keeps only in-frame clones here, not all; method: immunoSEQ multiplex PCR. The sample includes about 83,000 clones, 90% of them seen just once. The receptor's source is a woman older than 75 with active or convalescent COVID-19. This chain joins TRBV19 and TRBJ1-2; TRBD1 agrees at 7 bases. Sequencing was performed on peripheral blood. This CDR3 reads CASSPATGAGYTF. The CDR3 nucleotides are TGTGCCAGTAGCCCGGCTACAGGGGCCGGCTACACCTTC.